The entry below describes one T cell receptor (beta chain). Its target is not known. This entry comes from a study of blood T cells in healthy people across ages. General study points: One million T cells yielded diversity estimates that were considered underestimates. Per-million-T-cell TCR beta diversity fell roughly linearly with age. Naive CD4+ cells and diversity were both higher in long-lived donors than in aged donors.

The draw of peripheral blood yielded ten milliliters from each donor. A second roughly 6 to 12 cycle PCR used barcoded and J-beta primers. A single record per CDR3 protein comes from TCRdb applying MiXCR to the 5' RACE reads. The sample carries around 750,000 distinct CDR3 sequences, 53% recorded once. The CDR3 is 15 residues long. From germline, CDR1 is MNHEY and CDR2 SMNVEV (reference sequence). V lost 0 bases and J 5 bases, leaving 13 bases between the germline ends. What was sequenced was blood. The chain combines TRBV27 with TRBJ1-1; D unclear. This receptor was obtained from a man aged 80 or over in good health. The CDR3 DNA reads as TGTGCCAGCAGTTTATCTTACAGTCGGAGGACTGAAGCTTTCTTT. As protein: CASSLSYSRRTEAFF.